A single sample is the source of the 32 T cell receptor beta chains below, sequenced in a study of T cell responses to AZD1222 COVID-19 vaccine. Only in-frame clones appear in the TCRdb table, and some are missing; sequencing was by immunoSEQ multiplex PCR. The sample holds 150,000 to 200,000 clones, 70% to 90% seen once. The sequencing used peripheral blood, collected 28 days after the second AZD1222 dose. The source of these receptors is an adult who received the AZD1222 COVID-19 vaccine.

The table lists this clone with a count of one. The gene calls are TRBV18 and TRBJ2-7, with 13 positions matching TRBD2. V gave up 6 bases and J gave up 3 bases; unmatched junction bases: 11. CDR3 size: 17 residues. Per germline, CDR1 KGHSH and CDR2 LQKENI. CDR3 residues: CASSSPGLAGTIYEQYF. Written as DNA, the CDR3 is TGTGCCAGCTCTTCTCCGGGACTAGCGGGAACCATCTACGAGCAGTACTTC.

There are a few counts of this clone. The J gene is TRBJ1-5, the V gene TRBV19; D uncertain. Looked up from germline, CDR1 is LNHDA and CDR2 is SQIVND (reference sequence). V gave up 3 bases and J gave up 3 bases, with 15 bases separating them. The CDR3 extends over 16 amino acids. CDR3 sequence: CASSIGWTRYNQPQHF. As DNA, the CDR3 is TGTGCCAGTAGTATTGGGTGGACGAGATACAATCAGCCCCAGCATTTT.

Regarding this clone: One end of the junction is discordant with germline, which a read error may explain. The CDR3 protein is CASSPGSF. The CDR3 DNA is TGTGCCAGCAGCCCAGGTTCCTTC. This chain connects TRBV7-9 to TRBJ2-7; D not certain. Germline CDR1 and CDR2: SEHNR and FQNEAQ (reference sequence). The CDR3 has 8 amino acids.

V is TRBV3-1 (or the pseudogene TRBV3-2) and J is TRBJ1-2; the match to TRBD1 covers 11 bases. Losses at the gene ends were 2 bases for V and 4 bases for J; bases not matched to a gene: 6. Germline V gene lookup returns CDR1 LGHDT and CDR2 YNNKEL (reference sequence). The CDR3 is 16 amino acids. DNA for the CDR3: TGTGCCAGCAGCCAAACCGGGACAGGGGGTGGCTATGGCTACACCTTC. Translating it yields CASSQTGTGGGYGYTF.

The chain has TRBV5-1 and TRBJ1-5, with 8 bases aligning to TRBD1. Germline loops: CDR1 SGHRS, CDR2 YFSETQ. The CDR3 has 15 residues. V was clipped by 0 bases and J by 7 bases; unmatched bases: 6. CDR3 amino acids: CASSLDGQGSQPQHF. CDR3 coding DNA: TGCGCCAGCAGCTTGGACGGACAGGGATCCCAGCCCCAGCATTTT.

Here the CDR3 DNA reads TGTGCCAGTAGAGGAGGCCAGTATAATTCACCCCTCCACTTT. It encodes CASRGGQYNSPLHF. The chain is built from TRBV19 and TRBJ1-6, with D unresolved. The CDR3 consists of 14 residues. CDR1 is LNHDA and CDR2 is SQIVND in the germline V gene (reference sequence). V lost 6 bases and J lost 4, with 10 bases in between.

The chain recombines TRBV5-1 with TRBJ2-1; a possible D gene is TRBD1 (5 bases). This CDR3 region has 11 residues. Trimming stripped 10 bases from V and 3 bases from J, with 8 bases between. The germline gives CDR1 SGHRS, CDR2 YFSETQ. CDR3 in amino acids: CAGDSYNEQFF. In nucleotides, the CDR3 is TGCGCCGGTGACAGCTACAATGAGCAGTTCTTC.

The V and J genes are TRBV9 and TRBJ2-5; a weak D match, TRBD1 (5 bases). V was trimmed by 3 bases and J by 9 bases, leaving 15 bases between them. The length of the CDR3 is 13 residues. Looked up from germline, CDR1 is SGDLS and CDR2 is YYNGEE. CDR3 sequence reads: CASSEPGAVAQYF. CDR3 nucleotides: TGTGCCAGCAGCGAGCCTGGGGCGGTGGCCCAGTACTTC.

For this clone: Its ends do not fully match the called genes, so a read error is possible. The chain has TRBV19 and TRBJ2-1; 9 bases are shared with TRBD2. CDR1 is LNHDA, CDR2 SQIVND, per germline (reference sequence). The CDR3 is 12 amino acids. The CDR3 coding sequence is TGTGCCAGTAGTATAAATAGCGGGGGAATGATCTTC. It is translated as CASSINSGGMIF.

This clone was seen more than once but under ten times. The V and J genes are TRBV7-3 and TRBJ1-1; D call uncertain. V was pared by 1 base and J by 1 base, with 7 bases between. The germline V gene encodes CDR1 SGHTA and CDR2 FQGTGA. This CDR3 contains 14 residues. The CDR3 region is CASSLMAQNTEAFF. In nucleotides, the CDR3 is TGTGCCAGCAGCTTAATGGCTCAGAACACTGAAGCTTTCTTT.

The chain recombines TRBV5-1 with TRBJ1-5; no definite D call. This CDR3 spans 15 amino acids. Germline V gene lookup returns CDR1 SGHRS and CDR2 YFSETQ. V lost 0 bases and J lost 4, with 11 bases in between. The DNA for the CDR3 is TGCGCCAGCAGCTTGGACGGCCCTAAGAATCAGCCCCAGCATTTT. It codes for CASSLDGPKNQPQHF.

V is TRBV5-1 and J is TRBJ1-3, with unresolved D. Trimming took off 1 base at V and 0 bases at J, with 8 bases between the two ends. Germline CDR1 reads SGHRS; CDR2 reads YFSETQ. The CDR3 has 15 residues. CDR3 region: CASSLPTNSGNTIYF. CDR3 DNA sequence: TGCGCCAGCAGCTTGCCGACTAACTCTGGAAACACCATATATTTT.

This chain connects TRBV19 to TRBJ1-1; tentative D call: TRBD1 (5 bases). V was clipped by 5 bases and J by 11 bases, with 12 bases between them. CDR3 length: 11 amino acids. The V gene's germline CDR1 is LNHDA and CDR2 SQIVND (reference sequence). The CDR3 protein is CASSEGSVAFF. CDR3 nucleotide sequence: TGTGCCAGTAGTGAGGGGTCGGTGGCTTTCTTT.

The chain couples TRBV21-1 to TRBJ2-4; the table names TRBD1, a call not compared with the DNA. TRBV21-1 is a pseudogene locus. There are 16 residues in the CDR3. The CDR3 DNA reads TGTGCCAGCAGCAAAGCTGTGACAGGGGGCGTAAACATTCAGTACTTC. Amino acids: CASSKAVTGGVNIQYF.

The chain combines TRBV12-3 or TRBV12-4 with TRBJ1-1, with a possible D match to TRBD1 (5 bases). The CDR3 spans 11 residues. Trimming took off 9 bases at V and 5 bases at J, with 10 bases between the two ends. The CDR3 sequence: CASPRGTEAFF. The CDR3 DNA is TGTGCCAGTCCCCGGGGGACTGAAGCTTTCTTT.

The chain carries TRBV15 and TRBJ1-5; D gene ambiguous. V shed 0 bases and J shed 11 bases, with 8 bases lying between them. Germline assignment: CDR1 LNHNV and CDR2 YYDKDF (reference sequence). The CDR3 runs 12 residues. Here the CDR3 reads CATSRDHRSQHF. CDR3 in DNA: TGTGCCACCAGCAGAGACCACCGGTCCCAGCATTTT.

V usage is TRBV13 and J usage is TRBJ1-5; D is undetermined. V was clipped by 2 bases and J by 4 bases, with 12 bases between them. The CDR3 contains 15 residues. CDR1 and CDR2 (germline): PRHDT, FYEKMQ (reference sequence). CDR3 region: CASSLRRSGNQPQHF. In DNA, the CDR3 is TGTGCCAGCAGCTTAAGGCGATCGGGAAATCAGCCCCAGCATTTT.

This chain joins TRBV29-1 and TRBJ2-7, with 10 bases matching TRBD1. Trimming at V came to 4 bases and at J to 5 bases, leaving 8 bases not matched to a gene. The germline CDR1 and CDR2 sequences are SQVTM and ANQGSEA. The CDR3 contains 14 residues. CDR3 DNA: TGCAGCGTTGCCTTACGGACAGGGGGGGACGAGCAGTACTTC. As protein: CSVALRTGGDEQYF.

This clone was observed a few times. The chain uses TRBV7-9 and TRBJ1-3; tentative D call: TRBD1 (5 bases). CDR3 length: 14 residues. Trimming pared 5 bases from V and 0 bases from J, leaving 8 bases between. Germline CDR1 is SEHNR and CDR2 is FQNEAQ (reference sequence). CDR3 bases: TGTGCCAGCAGCCGGACAAGCTCTGGAAACACCATATATTTT. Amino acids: CASSRTSSGNTIYF.

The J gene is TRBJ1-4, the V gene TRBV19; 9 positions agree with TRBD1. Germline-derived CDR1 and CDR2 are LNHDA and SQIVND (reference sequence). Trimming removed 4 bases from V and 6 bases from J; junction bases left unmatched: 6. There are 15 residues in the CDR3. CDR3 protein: CASSNRQGEDEKLFF. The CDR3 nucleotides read TGTGCCAGTAGTAATCGACAGGGGGAAGATGAAAAACTGTTTTTT.

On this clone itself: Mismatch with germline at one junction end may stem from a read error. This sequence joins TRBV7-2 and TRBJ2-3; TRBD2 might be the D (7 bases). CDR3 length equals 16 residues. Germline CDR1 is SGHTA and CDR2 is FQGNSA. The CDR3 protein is CASSLGGGGWTDTQYF. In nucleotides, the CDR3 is TGTGCCAGCAGTTTAGGGGGAGGGGGGTGGACAGATACGCAGTATTTT.

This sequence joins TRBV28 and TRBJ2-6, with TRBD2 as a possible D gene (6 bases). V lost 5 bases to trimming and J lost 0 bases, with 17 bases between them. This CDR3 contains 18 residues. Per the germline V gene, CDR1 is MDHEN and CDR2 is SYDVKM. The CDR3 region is CASSRQHWRGSGANVLTF. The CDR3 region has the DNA TGTGCCAGCAGTCGTCAACACTGGCGGGGCTCTGGGGCCAACGTCCTGACTTTC. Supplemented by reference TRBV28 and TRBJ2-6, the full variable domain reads DVKVTQSSRYLVKRTGEKVFLECVQDMDHENMFWYRQDPGLGLRLIYFSYDVKMKEKGDIPEGYSVSREKKERFSLILESASTNQTSMYLCASSRQHWRGSGANVLTFGAGSRLTVL.

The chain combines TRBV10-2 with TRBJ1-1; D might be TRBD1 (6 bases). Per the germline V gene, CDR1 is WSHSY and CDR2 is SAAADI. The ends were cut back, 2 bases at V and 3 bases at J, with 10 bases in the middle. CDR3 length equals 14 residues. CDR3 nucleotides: TGCGCCAGCAGTGAGACAGGGCTGCACACTGAAGCTTTCTTT. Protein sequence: CASSETGLHTEAFF.

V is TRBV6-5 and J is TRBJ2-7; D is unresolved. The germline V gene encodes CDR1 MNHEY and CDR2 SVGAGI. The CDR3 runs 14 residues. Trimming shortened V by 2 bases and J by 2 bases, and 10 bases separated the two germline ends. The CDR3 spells CASSYLGRAYEQYF. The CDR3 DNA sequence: TGTGCCAGCAGTTACCTGGGCCGAGCCTACGAGCAGTACTTC.

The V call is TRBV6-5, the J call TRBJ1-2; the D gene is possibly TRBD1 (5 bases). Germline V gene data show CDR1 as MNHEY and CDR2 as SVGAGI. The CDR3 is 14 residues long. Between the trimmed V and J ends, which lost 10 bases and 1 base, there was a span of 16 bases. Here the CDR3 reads CATRRRGLNYGYTF. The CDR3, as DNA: TGTGCCACCCGACGTCGGGGCCTTAACTATGGCTACACCTTC.

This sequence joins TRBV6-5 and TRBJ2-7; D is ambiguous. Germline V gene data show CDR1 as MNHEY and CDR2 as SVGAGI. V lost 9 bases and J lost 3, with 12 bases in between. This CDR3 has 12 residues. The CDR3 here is CASKGFNYEQYF. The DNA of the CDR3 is TGTGCCAGTAAGGGCTTTAACTACGAGCAGTACTTC.

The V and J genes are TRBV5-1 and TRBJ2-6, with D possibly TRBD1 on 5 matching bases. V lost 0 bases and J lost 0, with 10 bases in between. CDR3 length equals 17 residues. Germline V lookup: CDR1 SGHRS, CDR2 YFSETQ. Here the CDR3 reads CASSLVQGNSGANVLTF. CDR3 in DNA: TGCGCCAGCAGCTTGGTGCAGGGAAACTCTGGGGCCAACGTCCTGACTTTC.

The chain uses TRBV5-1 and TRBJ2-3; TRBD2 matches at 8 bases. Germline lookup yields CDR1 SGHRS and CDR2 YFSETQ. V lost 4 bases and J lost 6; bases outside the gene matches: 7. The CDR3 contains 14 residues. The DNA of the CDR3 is TGCGCCAGCAGCCCGTCTAGCGGGCCGGATACGCAGTATTTT. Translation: CASSPSSGPDTQYF.

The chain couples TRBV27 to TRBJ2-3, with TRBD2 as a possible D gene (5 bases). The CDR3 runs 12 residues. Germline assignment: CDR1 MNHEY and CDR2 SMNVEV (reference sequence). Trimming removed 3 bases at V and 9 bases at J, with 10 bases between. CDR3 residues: CASSFRGGTQYF. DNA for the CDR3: TGTGCCAGCAGTTTTCGGGGTGGAACGCAGTATTTT.

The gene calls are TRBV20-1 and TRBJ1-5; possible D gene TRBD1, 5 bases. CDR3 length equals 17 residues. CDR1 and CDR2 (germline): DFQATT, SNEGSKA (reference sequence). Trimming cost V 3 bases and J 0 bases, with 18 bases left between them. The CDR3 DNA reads TGCAGTGCTAGTGGGGTCAGGGAAACCTTTAGCAATCAGCCCCAGCATTTT. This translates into CSASGVRETFSNQPQHF.

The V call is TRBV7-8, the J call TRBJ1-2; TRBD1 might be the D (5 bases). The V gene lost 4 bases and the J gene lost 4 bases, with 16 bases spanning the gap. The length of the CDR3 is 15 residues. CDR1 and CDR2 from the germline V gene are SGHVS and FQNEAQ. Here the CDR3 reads CASSSLTEGFYGYTF. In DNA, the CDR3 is TGTGCCAGCAGCTCATTGACAGAGGGCTTCTATGGCTACACCTTC.

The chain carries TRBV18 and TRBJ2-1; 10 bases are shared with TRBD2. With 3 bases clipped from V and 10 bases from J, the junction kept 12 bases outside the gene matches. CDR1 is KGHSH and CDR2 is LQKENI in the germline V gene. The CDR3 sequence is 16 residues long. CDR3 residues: CASSPLWASGGDEQFF. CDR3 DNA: TGTGCCAGCTCACCGCTTTGGGCTAGCGGGGGTGACGAGCAGTTCTTC.